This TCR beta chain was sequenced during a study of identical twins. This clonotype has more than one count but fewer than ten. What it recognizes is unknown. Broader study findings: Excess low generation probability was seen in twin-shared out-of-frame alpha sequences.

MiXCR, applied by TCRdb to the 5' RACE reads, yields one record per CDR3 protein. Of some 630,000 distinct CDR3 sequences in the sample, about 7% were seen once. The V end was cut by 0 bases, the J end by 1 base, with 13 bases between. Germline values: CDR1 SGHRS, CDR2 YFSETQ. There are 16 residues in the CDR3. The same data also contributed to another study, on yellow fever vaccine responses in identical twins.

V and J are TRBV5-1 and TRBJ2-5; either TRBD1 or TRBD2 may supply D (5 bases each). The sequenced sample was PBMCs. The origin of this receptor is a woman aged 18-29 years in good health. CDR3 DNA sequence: TGCGCCAGCAGCTTGGGTGGGACCGCAGCCCAAGAGACCCAGTACTTC. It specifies CASSLGGTAAQETQYF.